This TCR beta chain was profiled in a study of response to subunit inactivated influenza vaccine. TCRdb called the RT-PCR reads again in MiXCR, with one record for every CDR3 protein. The sample contains about 500,000 distinct CDR3 sequences, approximately 17% of which appear only once. The sample in question was CD4+ T cells sorted from PBMCs, obtained 23 months after vaccination. The sequence came from a man in his fifties or sixties who received an inactivated influenza vaccine.

As DNA, the CDR3 is TGTGCCAGCAGCCCTGGCTTAGCGGATATGTATGGTACGCAGTATTTT. This gives the protein CASSPGLADMYGTQYF. The chain has TRBV4-2 and TRBJ2-3; perhaps TRBD2 as D (6 bases). The germline CDR1 and CDR2 sequences are LGHNA and YNFKEQ. This CDR3 spans 16 amino acids. The V end lost 4 bases, the J end lost 8 bases, and 22 bases lay between the germline ends.